The 30 T cell receptor beta chains listed next were all sequenced from one sample in a study of T cell responses to AZD1222 COVID-19 vaccine. Using immunoSEQ multiplex PCR, the repertoire was profiled, and TCRdb retains in-frame clones only, with some absent. The sample has about 150,000 clones; about 90% are singletons. Sequencing was performed on peripheral blood, taken on day 0 of MenACWY control vaccination. The receptors originated from an adult in good health.

The chain carries TRBV28 and TRBJ2-7; D unclear. Germline values: CDR1 MDHEN, CDR2 SYDVKM. Trimming took 6 bases from V and 2 from J, leaving 8 bases between them. The CDR3 consists of 12 residues. The CDR3 loop is CASSPSTYEQYV. CDR3 DNA: TGTGCCAGCAGCCCGTCGACCTACGAGCAGTACGTC.

The chain combines TRBV2 with TRBJ1-5; D not resolved. Trimming cost V 7 bases and J 4 bases, with 14 bases left between them. The CDR3 runs 14 residues. Germline CDR1 is SNHLY and CDR2 is FYNNEI. The CDR3 here is CASNPQSKNQPQHF. The CDR3 DNA follows: TGTGCCAGCAACCCGCAGAGTAAGAATCAGCCCCAGCATTTT.

This clone was seen more than once but under ten times. The V gene is TRBV7-8, the J gene TRBJ2-2; maybe TRBD1 (5 bases). The CDR3 has 16 residues. Trimming shortened V by 6 bases and J by 4 bases, and 18 bases separated the two germline ends. CDR1 and CDR2 from the germline V gene are SGHVS and FQNEAQ. The CDR3, as DNA: TGTGCCAGCAGTCAACTACCCAGGGTACCCACCGGGGAGCTGTTTTTT. Encoded protein: CASSQLPRVPTGELFF.

This chain joins TRBV30 and TRBJ1-6; D is perhaps TRBD1 (5 bases). The CDR3 totals 12 residues. Germline loops: CDR1 GTSNPN, CDR2 SVGIG (reference sequence). With 2 bases removed from V and 7 bases from J, the gap between germline ends came to 6 bases. For the CDR3, the DNA is TGTGCCTGGAGTCAGGGAAATTCACCCCTCCACTTT. Translating gives CAWSQGNSPLHF.

The J gene is TRBJ2-7, the V gene TRBV7-2; D is ambiguous. CDR1 SGHTA and CDR2 FQGNSA come from the germline V gene. Trimming left V 3 bases short and J 0 bases short, with 9 bases between. The CDR3 totals 14 residues. The CDR3 sequence: CASSFEAVSYEQYF. The CDR3 bases are TGTGCCAGCAGCTTTGAGGCGGTCTCCTACGAGCAGTACTTC.

This rearrangement joins TRBV19 to TRBJ2-5, with TRBD2 identical over 9 bases. Unmatched junction bases numbered 13, after V lost 4 bases and J lost 4 bases. This CDR3 is 17 amino acids long. CDR1 LNHDA and CDR2 SQIVND come from the germline V gene (reference sequence). The chain's CDR3 is CASSTTFSGTSRETQYF. The CDR3 region has the DNA TGTGCCAGTAGTACTACCTTCTCAGGGACTAGCCGAGAGACCCAGTACTTC.

This clone appeared a single time. J is TRBJ1-1 and V is TRBV27, with TRBD1 matching over 10 bases. This CDR3 contains 14 residues. After removal of 7 bases from V and 0 bases from J, the junction contained 2 bases not matched to a gene. From germline, CDR1 is MNHEY and CDR2 SMNVEV (reference sequence). For the CDR3, the DNA is TGTGCCAGCAAGGGACAGGGGATGAACACTGAAGCTTTCTTT. It yields the protein CASKGQGMNTEAFF.

The V call is TRBV5-1, the J call TRBJ2-2; the match to TRBD1 covers 7 bases. J was trimmed by 2 bases and V by 4 bases; bases with no gene match: 8. This CDR3 region has 16 residues. Germline CDR1 and CDR2: SGHRS and YFSETQ. CDR3 in DNA: TGCGCCAGCAGCCTCTCCGGGACAGTAAACACCGGGGAGCTGTTTTTT. Residues: CASSLSGTVNTGELFF.

Details on this clone: Distinct nucleotide sequences in the sample also encode this CDR3. This rearrangement joins TRBV7-9 to TRBJ2-3; possibly TRBD1 for D (6 bases). Between the trimmed V and J ends, which lost 6 bases and 4 bases, there was a span of 8 bases. The CDR3 loop spans 12 amino acids. CDR1 and CDR2 from the germline V gene are SEHNR and FQNEAQ (reference sequence). CDR3 region: CASSYRADTQYF. The CDR3 nucleotides read TGTGCCAGCAGTTACAGGGCAGATACGCAGTATTTT.

The rearrangement uses TRBV10-3 and TRBJ1-2; 11 bases line up with TRBD1. Per germline, CDR1 ENHRY and CDR2 SYGVKD. The CDR3 sequence is 19 residues long. The junction had 17 bases not matched to a gene; V was cut back by 0 bases and J by 8 bases. The CDR3 nucleotides read TGTGCCATCAGTGAGTCGTGGTTATGGACAGGGGGCAATTCAGGGGGCTACACCTTC. Encoded protein: CAISESWLWTGGNSGGYTF.

This clone has just one count. The DNA for the CDR3 is TGTGCCAGCAGCTTCTCTGTGGGTGACTACGAGCAGTACTTC. Translation gives CASSFSVGDYEQYF. The V gene is TRBV5-6, the J gene TRBJ2-7; D call uncertain. Germline loops: CDR1 SGHDT, CDR2 YYEEEE. CDR3 length: 14 amino acids. Trimming left V 2 bases short and J 3 bases short, with 12 bases between.

Details on this clone: One end of the junction varies from germline; a read error may be responsible. The chain joins TRBV3-1 (or the pseudogene TRBV3-2) to TRBJ2-1, with TRBD2 identical over 8 bases. The germline gives CDR1 LGHDT, CDR2 YNNKEL (reference sequence). This CDR3 is 15 amino acids long. CDR3 sequence: CASNQGRGGLFEQFF. The CDR3 DNA sequence: TGTGCCAGCAACCAAGGTCGGGGGGGCCTGTTTGAGCAGTTCTTC.

The chain recombines TRBV28 with TRBJ2-7; 9 bases line up with TRBD2. Per the germline V gene, CDR1 is MDHEN and CDR2 is SYDVKM. V shed 6 bases and J 5 bases; nucleotides not matched to a gene: 8. This CDR3 region has 14 residues. CDR3 residues: CASSLVGTSNEQYV. The CDR3 nucleotides read TGTGCCAGCAGCCTAGTGGGGACTAGCAACGAGCAGTACGTC.

This clone was seen only a few times. This chain connects TRBV29-1 to TRBJ2-7; either TRBD1 or TRBD2 may supply D (6 bases each). This CDR3 region has 13 residues. The V gene lost 7 bases and the J gene lost 7 bases, with 20 bases spanning the gap. Germline loops: CDR1 SQVTM, CDR2 ANQGSEA. CDR3 sequence reads: CSARRAGVLEQYF. In DNA, the CDR3 is TGCAGCGCCCGGAGGGCAGGGGTATTGGAGCAGTACTTC.

This rearrangement joins TRBV19 to TRBJ2-7; TRBD2 aligns across 13 bases. Germline V gene sequence: CDR1 LNHDA, CDR2 SQIVND (reference sequence). CDR3 size: 15 residues. Trimming took 6 bases from V and 5 from J; bases not matched to a gene: 7. CDR3 coding DNA: TGTGCCAGTAGACCGAAGGGACTAGCGGGAAACGAGCAGTACTTC. Its translation: CASRPKGLAGNEQYF.

This clone came up a few times. The chain links TRBV30 to TRBJ1-2; no firm D call. The CDR3 covers 11 residues. Per germline, CDR1 GTSNPN and CDR2 SVGIG (reference sequence). V was cut by 3 bases and J by 8 bases, with 10 bases left in between. This CDR3 is CAWSTLGGYTF. CDR3 nucleotides: TGTGCCTGGAGCACCCTGGGAGGCTACACCTTC.

The gene calls are TRBV11-2 and TRBJ2-2, with TRBD2 matching over 9 bases. CDR1 is SGHAT, CDR2 FQNNGV, per germline. V trimming: 5 bases; J trimming: 7 bases; junction bases outside the gene matches: 11. This CDR3 contains 16 residues. CDR3 protein: CASSPWTGLAVGELFF. The CDR3 bases are TGTGCCAGCAGCCCCTGGACGGGACTAGCCGTCGGGGAGCTGTTTTTT. The full variable domain, in which reference TRBV11-2 and TRBJ2-2 provide the parts outside the CDR3, is EAGVAQSPRYKIIEKRQSVAFWCNPISGHATLYWYQQILGQGPKLLIQFQNNGVVDDSQLPKDRFSAERLKGVDSTLKIQPAKLEDSAVYLCASSPWTGLAVGELFFGEGSRLTVL.

The chain couples TRBV20-1 to TRBJ1-5; 10 bases align to TRBD1. In germline, CDR1 is DFQATT, CDR2 SNEGSKA (reference sequence). The CDR3 runs 15 residues. The junction had 9 bases not matched to a gene; V was cut back by 3 bases and J by 7 bases. CDR3 sequence reads: CSASGDRGSEQPQHF. CDR3 nucleotides: TGCAGTGCTAGTGGGGACAGGGGATCCGAACAGCCCCAGCATTTT.

CDR3 nucleotide sequence: TGTGCCAGCAGTTTGAATCTGGGGACTGAAGCTTTCTTT. Residues: CASSLNLGTEAFF. The chain uses TRBV28 and TRBJ1-1, with D unclear. Trimming pared 3 bases from V and 5 bases from J, leaving 10 bases between. CDR3 length: 13 amino acids. Germline-derived CDR1 and CDR2 are MDHEN and SYDVKM.

The rearrangement links TRBV10-3 to TRBJ1-6; 8 nucleotides align to TRBD1. This CDR3 has 16 amino acids. Trimming took 0 bases from V and 6 from J; bases not matched to a gene: 4. The germline V gene encodes CDR1 ENHRY and CDR2 SYGVKD. The CDR3 DNA is TGTGCCATCAGTGAGTCGGACAGGGTGGGTAATTCACCCCTCCACTTT. It specifies CAISESDRVGNSPLHF.

This rearrangement joins TRBV7-8 to TRBJ2-7, with 11 nucleotides matching TRBD1. Trimming removed 2 bases from V and 2 bases from J; junction bases left unmatched: 2. Germline values: CDR1 SGHVS, CDR2 FQNEAQ. The CDR3 totals 15 residues. CDR3 in amino acids: CASSLRTGGPYEQYV. CDR3 DNA sequence: TGTGCCAGCAGCTTAAGGACAGGGGGCCCCTACGAGCAGTACGTC.

The rearrangement joins TRBV28 to TRBJ1-1, with 8 bases matching TRBD1. Germline CDR1 reads MDHEN; CDR2 reads SYDVKM. The CDR3 spans 14 residues. The V gene end was trimmed by 8 bases and the J gene end by 5 bases; junction bases not matched to a gene: 10. The CDR3 here is CASLEQGVGTEAFF. Here the CDR3 DNA reads TGTGCCAGCCTAGAACAGGGGGTGGGGACTGAAGCTTTCTTT. The variable domain in full, completed from reference TRBV28 and TRBJ1-1, reads DVKVTQSSRYLVKRTGEKVFLECVQDMDHENMFWYRQDPGLGLRLIYFSYDVKMKEKGDIPEGYSVSREKKERFSLILESASTNQTSMYLCASLEQGVGTEAFFGQGTRLTVV.

V is TRBV2 and J is TRBJ2-5; 7 positions agree with TRBD2. Germline V gives CDR1 SNHLY, CDR2 FYNNEI. The CDR3 totals 14 residues. Trimming took 6 bases from V and 7 from J; bases not matched to a gene: 11. The CDR3 sequence is CASRATSIIRTQYF. For the CDR3, the DNA is TGTGCCAGCAGGGCGACTAGCATCATAAGGACCCAGTACTTC.

The chain recombines TRBV7-8 with TRBJ1-1; D is uncertain. The CDR3 is made up of 14 amino acids. CDR1 is SGHVS, CDR2 FQNEAQ, per germline. V dropped 1 base and J dropped 0 bases, with 6 bases sitting between them. The CDR3 bases are TGTGCCAGCAGCTTAGGAGACATGAACACTGAAGCTTTCTTT. Its translation: CASSLGDMNTEAFF.

J is TRBJ1-3 and V is TRBV6-1, with a tentative D call TRBD1 (5 bases). V was trimmed by 1 base and J by 6 bases, leaving 10 bases between them. The CDR3 length is 14 residues. CDR1 is MNHNS and CDR2 is SASEGT in the germline V gene. The CDR3 DNA sequence: TGTGCCAGCAGTGAAGGAACAGGACCAAACACCATATATTTT. Protein: CASSEGTGPNTIYF.

This sequence joins TRBV7-9 and TRBJ2-1; 7 bases fit TRBD2. V lost 2 bases and J lost 3; bases outside the gene matches: 7. The CDR3 covers 16 residues. Germline CDR1 and CDR2: SEHNR and FQNEAQ (reference sequence). CDR3 sequence: CASSLPGTTYYNEQFF. The CDR3 nucleotides are TGTGCCAGCAGCTTACCCGGGACTACTTACTACAATGAGCAGTTCTTC.

The V and J genes are TRBV18 and TRBJ1-1, with a tentative D call TRBD1 (5 bases). Trimming cost V 1 base and J 3 bases, with 9 bases left between them. The CDR3 has 14 residues. Germline-derived CDR1 and CDR2 are KGHSH and LQKENI. DNA for the CDR3: TGTGCCAGCTCACCACGGGGGAGGGACACTGAAGCTTTCTTT. Translating gives CASSPRGRDTEAFF. Drawing the rest from reference TRBV18 and TRBJ1-1, the complete variable domain is NAGVMQNPRHLVRRRGQEARLRCSPMKGHSHVYWYRQLPEEGLKFMVYLQKENIIDESGMPKERFSAEFPKEGPSILRIQQVVRGDSAAYFCASSPRGRDTEAFFGQGTRLTVV.

The chain couples TRBV7-7 to TRBJ1-2; D is perhaps TRBD1 (6 bases). CDR1 is SSHAT and CDR2 is FNYEAQ in the germline V gene (reference sequence). The CDR3 consists of 15 residues. V shed 4 bases and J shed 4 bases, with 16 bases lying between them. CDR3 in DNA: TGTGCCAGCAGCTCTGGGGGGCCAACCTTCTATGGCTACACCTTC. The encoded protein is CASSSGGPTFYGYTF.

The V gene is TRBV5-1, the J gene TRBJ2-7, with 12 bases identical to TRBD2. With V trimmed by 0 bases and J by 6 bases, 10 bases remained unmatched. This CDR3 has 17 residues. Germline CDR1 and CDR2: SGHRS and YFSETQ. CDR3 in amino acids: CASSLALAGGILGEQYF. Here the CDR3 DNA reads TGCGCCAGCAGCTTGGCGCTAGCGGGAGGGATCCTGGGCGAGCAGTACTTC. Filled out from reference TRBV5-1 and TRBJ2-7, the complete variable domain reads KAGVTQTPRYLIKTRGQQVTLSCSPISGHRSVSWYQQTPGQGLQFLFEYFSETQRNKGNFPGRFSGRQFSNSRSEMNVSTLELGDSALYLCASSLALAGGILGEQYFGPGTRLTVT.

This sequence joins TRBV28 and TRBJ1-2, with TRBD1 matching over 7 bases. Germline V gives CDR1 MDHEN, CDR2 SYDVKM. The CDR3 contains 14 residues. J was trimmed by 4 bases and V by 2 bases; bases with no gene match: 4. CDR3 region: CASSLIGTAYGYTF. The DNA of the CDR3 is TGTGCCAGCAGTTTAATCGGGACAGCCTATGGCTACACCTTC.